Included here is one TCR beta chain sequence, with context. These data belong to a study of control samples from healthy donors and cancer patients. Germline CDR1 reads SGHRS; CDR2 reads YFSETQ. CDR3 length: 14 residues. Unmatched junction bases numbered 12, after V lost 4 bases and J lost 14 bases. Assay: immunoSEQ multiplex PCR; the TCRdb copy retains only in-frame clones and omits some. The table includes about 15,000 clones, approximately 75% detected once. The TCR sequence derives from a female donor with lung cancer. The chain combines TRBV5-1 with TRBJ1-6; TRBD1 matches 7 bases. The sample was formalin-fixed, paraffin-embedded tissue. The CDR3 DNA reads as TGCGCCAGCAGCGTAGACAGGAGCCAGGGGGCCCTCCACTTT. Amino acid sequence: CASSVDRSQGALHF.